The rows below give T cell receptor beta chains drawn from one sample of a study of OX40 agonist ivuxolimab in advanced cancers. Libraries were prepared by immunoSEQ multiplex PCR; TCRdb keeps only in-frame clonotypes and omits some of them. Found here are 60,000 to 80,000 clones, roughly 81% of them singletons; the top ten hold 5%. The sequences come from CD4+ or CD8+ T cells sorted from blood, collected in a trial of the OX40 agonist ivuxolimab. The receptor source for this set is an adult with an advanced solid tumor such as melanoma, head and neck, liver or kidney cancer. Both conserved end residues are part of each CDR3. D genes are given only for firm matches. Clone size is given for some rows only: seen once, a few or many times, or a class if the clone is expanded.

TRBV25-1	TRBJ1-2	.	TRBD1	TGTGCCAGCAGTGAAATCGACAGGCAGGGGGGATATGGCTACACCTTC	CASSEIDRQGGYGYTF
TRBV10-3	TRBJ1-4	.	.	TGTGCCATCCGGGGTGGGACCGCAACTAATGAAAAACTGTTTTTT	CAIRGGTATNEKLFF
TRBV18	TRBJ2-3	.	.	TGTGCCAGCTCACCTTCCAGGGTGCAAGATACGCAGTATTTT	CASSPSRVQDTQYF
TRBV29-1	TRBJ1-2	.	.	TGCAGCGGCGGGGGGACCTATGGCTACACCTTC	CSGGGTYGYTF
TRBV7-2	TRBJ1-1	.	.	TGTGCCAGCACCACCGGACGGGGGACGACAGTTGAAGCTTTCTTT	CASTTGRGTTVEAFF
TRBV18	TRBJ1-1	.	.	TGTGCCAGCTCACTCCAGGGTGTGCATAACACTGAAGCTTTCTTT	CASSLQGVHNTEAFF
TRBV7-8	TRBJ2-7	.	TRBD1	TGTGCCAGCAGCTCGAGACCCGGGACAGCGAAGTACGAGCAGTACTTC	CASSSRPGTAKYEQYF
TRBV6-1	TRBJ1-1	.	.	TGTGCCAGCGCCCGGGGGTTGGGACGGGAAGCTTTCTTT	CASARGLGREAFF
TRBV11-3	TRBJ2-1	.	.	TGTGCCAGCAGCCCTACCACGGGGGATGAGCAGTTCTTC	CASSPTTGDEQFF
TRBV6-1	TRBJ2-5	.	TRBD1	TGTGCCAGCAGTGAAGTTTGGACAGGGACGGGACAAGAGACCCAGTACTTC	CASSEVWTGTGQETQYF
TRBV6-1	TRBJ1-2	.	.	TGTGCCAGCAGTGAACCGCCAGGGTATGGCTACACCTTC	CASSEPPGYGYTF
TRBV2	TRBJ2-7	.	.	TGTGCCAGCAAATCCAGGGACAACTCCTACGAGCAGTACTTC	CASKSRDNSYEQYF
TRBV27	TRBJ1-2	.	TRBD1	TGTGCCAGCAGTCCGAGGACAGGGTATGGCTACACCTTC	CASSPRTGYGYTF
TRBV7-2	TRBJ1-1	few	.	TGTGCCAGCAGCTTAGTTCACCCGGGGACTGAAGCTTTCTTT	CASSLVHPGTEAFF
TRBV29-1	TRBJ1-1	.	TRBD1	TGCAGCGTAGAGAGGACAGGGGACACTGAAGCTTTCTTT	CSVERTGDTEAFF
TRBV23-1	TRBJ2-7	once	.	TGCGCCAGCCCTCAAGAGACAGCTTCCTACGAGCAGTACTTC	CASPQETASYEQYF
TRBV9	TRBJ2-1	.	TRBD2	TGTGCCAGCAGCGTAGTCGGGAGGCGGGCCGATGAGCAGTTCTTC	CASSVVGRRADEQFF
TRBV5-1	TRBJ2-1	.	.	TGCGCCAGCAGCTTAGACTATTACAATGAGCAGTTCTTC	CASSLDYYNEQFF
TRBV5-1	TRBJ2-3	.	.	TGCGCCAGCAGCCCGCAGGGTGGAAGAGATACGCAGTATTTT	CASSPQGGRDTQYF
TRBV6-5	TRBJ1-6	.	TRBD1	TGTGCCAGCAGCAGAACCAGGGGGCTCAAGTCACCCCTCCACTTT	CASSRTRGLKSPLHF
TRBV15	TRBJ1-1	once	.	TGTGCCACCAGCAGGATAATGAACACTGAAGCTTTCTTT	CATSRIMNTEAFF
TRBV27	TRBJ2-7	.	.	TGTGCCAGCAGTAGAAGGTTAGACAGTGAACAGTACTTC	CASSRRLDSEQYF
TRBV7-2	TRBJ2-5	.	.	TGTGCCAGCAGCTTAAGCACGGTGGATCGGACCCAGTACTTC	CASSLSTVDRTQYF
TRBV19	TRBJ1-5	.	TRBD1	TGTGCCAGTATAGGCAGGGACAGCCAATTGGGAAGAATAAGCAATCAGCCCCAGCATTTT	CASIGRDSQLGRISNQPQHF
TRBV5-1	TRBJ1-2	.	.	TGCGCCAGCAGCTTGGAGTCTGGTTTGGGGCTGGGCTATGGCTACACCTTC	CASSLESGLGLGYGYTF
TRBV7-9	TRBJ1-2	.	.	TGTGCCAGCAGCTTAGCTACAGCCACTAACTATGGCTACACCTTC	CASSLATATNYGYTF
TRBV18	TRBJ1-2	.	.	TGTGCCAGCTCTCTAAGAAGGGACACCGTTTTGTATGGCTACACCTTC	CASSLRRDTVLYGYTF
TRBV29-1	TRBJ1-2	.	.	TGCAGCGTTGATACAGGGTACCTGGATGGCTACACCTTC	CSVDTGYLDGYTF
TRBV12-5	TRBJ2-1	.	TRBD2	TGTGCTAGTGGTTTGTCTAGCGGGTTTAACAGCTCCTACAATGAGCAGTTCTTC	CASGLSSGFNSSYNEQFF
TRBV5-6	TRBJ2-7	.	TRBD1	TGTGCCAGCAGCTTGGGGGACAGGGCTCACGAGCAGTACTTC	CASSLGDRAHEQYF
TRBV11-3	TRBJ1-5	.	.	TGTGCCAGCAGCTTGACAGAAAATCAGCCCCAGCATTTT	CASSLTENQPQHF
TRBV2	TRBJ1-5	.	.	TGTGCCAGCAGTGAACACTCTGGGACGGTAAATCAGCCCCAGCATTTT	CASSEHSGTVNQPQHF
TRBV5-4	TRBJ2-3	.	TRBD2	TGTGCCAGCAGCCAGGGACTAGCGGCAAGCACAGATACGCAGTATTTT	CASSQGLAASTDTQYF
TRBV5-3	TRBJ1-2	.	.	TGTGCCAGAAGCAAGAGGGGGGTTTACTATGGCTACACCTTC	CARSKRGVYYGYTF
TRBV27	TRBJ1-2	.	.	TGTGCCAGCAGTCTTACATACAACTATGGCTACACCTTC	CASSLTYNYGYTF
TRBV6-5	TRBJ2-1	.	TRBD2	TGTGCCAGCAGTTACTCAACGGGAGGGAGGGGTGAGCAGTTCTTC	CASSYSTGGRGEQFF
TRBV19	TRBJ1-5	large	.	TGTGCCAGTAGTCAGGGAACCCTTCAGCCCCAGCATTTT	CASSQGTLQPQHF
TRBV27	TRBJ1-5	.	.	TGTGCCAGCAGTGCGGCCGTTAGTCAGCCCCAGCATTTT	CASSAAVSQPQHF
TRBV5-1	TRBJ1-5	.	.	TGCGCCAGCAGCTTGGCCGGGACACCTAATCAGCCCCAGCATTTT	CASSLAGTPNQPQHF
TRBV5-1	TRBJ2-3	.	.	TGCGCCAGCAGCTCGAGAGGGGCAGCAGATACGCAGTATTTT	CASSSRGAADTQYF
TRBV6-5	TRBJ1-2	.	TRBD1	TGTGCCAGCAGTTACCTGGGACAGGAAAGTTACACCTTC	CASSYLGQESYTF
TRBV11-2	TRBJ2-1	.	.	TGTGCCAGCAATCAGCAGGGGGGGTACAATGAGCAGTTCTTC	CASNQQGGYNEQFF
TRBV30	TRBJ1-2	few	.	TGTGCCTGGAGCCGCAGGGTTGATCTCTATGGCTACACCTTC	CAWSRRVDLYGYTF
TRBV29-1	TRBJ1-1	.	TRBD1	TGCAGCGTCAAACCGGGACAGGGGAACACTGAAGCTTTCTTT	CSVKPGQGNTEAFF
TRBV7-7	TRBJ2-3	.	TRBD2	TGTGCTAGCAGCCCCATAGCGGGGGGGCACACAGATACGCAGTATTTT	CASSPIAGGHTDTQYF
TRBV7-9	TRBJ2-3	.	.	TGTGCCAGCAGCTTAGCTCGAGATACGCAGTATTTT	CASSLARDTQYF
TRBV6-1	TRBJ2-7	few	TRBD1	TGTGCCAGCACCCGAAGGACAGGGATCTACGAGCAGTACTTC	CASTRRTGIYEQYF
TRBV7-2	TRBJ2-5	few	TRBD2	TGTGCCAGCAGCTTAAGTAAAGCGGGAGTCGGAGAGACCCAGTACTTC	CASSLSKAGVGETQYF
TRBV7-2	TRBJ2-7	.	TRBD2	TGTGCCAGCAGCTTAGATTCAGCGGGAGGGCAGTACTTC	CASSLDSAGGQYF
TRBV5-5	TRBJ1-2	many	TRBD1	TGTGCCAGCAGCTTTCGACAGGGTGGCTACACCTTC	CASSFRQGGYTF
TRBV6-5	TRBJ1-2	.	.	TGTGCCAGCAGTCCCGCCACATTCGAGTACTATGGCTACACCTTC	CASSPATFEYYGYTF
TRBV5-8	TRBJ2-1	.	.	TGTGCCAGCAGCTTGATGGGCAGAAACAATGAGCAGTTCTTC	CASSLMGRNNEQFF
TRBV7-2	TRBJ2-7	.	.	TGTGCCAGCAGCTTAGCGGCTAACCCGGGGCACGAGCAGTACTTC	CASSLAANPGHEQYF
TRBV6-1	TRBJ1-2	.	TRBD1	TGTGCCAGCAGTACGGGACAGGCTAACTATGGCTACACCTTC	CASSTGQANYGYTF
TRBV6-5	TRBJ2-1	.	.	TGTGCCAGCAGTTTTCGACTAGAGCAGTTCTTC	CASSFRLEQFF
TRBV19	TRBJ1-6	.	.	TGTGCCAGTAGTATAGATCGGGGTGGAAACAGGTTCCACTTT	CASSIDRGGNRFHF
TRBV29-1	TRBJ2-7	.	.	TGCAGCGCCAGCCACCCAGGGGACGAGCAGTACTTC	CSASHPGDEQYF
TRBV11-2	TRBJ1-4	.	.	TGTGCCAGCAACCCAGGGGCCGGAAAACTGTTTTTT	CASNPGAGKLFF
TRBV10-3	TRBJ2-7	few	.	TGTGCCATCAGTGAGTCTCGCGGGGGCGAGAAGTACGAGCAGTACTTC	CAISESRGGEKYEQYF
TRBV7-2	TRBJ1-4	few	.	TGTGCCAGCAGCTCCGGGCTTGAAAAACTGTTTTTT	CASSSGLEKLFF